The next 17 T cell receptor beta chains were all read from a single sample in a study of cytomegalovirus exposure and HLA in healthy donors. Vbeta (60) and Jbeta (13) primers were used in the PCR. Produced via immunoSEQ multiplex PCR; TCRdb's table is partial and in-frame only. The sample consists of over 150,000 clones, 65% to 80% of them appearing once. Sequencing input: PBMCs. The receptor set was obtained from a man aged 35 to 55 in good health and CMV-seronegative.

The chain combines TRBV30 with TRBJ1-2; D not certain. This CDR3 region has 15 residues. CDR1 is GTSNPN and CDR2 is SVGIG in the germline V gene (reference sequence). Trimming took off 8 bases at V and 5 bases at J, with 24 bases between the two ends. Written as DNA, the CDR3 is TGTGCCACCGCGGAGGCAGCAAATTCGGGATATGGCTACACCTTC. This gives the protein CATAEAANSGYGYTF.

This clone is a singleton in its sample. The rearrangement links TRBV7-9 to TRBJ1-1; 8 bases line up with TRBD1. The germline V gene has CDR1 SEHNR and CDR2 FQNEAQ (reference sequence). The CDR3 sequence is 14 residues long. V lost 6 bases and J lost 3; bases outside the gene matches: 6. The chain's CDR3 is CASSYNRGDTEAFF. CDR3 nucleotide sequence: TGTGCCAGCAGTTATAACAGGGGGGACACTGAAGCTTTCTTT. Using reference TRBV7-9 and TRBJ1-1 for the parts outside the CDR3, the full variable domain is DTGVSQNPRHKITKRGQNVTFRCDPISEHNRLYWYRQTLGQGPEFLTYFQNEAQLEKSRLLSDRFSAERPKGSFSTLEIQRTEQGDSAMYLCASSYNRGDTEAFFGQGTRLTVV.

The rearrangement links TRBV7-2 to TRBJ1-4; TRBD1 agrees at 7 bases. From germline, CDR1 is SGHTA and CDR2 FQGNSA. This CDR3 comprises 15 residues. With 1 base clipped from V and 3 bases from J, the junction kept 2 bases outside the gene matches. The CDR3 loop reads CASSLDTGANEKLFF. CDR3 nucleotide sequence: TGTGCCAGCAGCTTAGATACAGGGGCTAATGAAAAACTGTTTTTT.

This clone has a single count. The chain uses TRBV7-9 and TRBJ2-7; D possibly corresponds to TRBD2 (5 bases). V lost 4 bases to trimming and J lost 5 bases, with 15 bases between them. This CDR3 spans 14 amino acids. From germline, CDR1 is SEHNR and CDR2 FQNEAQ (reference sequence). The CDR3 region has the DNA TGTGCCAGCAGCTCCTACCGGGAATTTCACGAGCAGTACTTC. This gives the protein CASSSYREFHEQYF. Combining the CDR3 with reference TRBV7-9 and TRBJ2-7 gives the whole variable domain DTGVSQNPRHKITKRGQNVTFRCDPISEHNRLYWYRQTLGQGPEFLTYFQNEAQLEKSRLLSDRFSAERPKGSFSTLEIQRTEQGDSAMYLCASSSYREFHEQYFGPGTRLTVT.

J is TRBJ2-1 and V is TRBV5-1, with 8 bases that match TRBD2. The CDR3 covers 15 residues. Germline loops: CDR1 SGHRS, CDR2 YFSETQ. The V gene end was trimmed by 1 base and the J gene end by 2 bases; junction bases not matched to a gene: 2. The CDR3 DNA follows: TGCGCCAGCAGCTTGCAGCGGGGGACCTACAATGAGCAGTTCTTC. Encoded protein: CASSLQRGTYNEQFF.

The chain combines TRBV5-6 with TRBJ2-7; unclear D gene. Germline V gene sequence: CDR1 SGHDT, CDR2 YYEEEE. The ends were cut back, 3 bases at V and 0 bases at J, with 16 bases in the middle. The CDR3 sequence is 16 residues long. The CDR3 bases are TGTGCCAGCAGCTCAGTCATTCGAGCGAGCTCCTACGAGCAGTACTTC. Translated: CASSSVIRASSYEQYF. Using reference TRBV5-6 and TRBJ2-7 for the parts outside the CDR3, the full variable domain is DAGVTQSPTHLIKTRGQQVTLRCSPKSGHDTVSWYQQALGQGPQFIFQYYEEEERQRGNFPDRFSGHQFPNYSSELNVNALLLGDSALYLCASSSVIRASSYEQYFGPGTRLTVT.

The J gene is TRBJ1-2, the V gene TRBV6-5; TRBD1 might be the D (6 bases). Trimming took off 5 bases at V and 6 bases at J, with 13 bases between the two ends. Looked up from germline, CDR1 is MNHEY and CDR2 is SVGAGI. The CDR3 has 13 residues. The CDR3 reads CASSSRDTDGYTF. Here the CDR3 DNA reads TGTGCCAGCAGTAGCCGGGACACCGATGGCTACACCTTC.

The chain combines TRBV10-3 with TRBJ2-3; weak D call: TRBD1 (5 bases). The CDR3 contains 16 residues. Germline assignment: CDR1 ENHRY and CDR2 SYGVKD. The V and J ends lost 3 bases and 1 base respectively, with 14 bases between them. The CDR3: CAISDRALRGTDTQYF. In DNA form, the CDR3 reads TGTGCCATCAGTGACAGGGCCCTTCGGGGCACAGATACGCAGTATTTT.

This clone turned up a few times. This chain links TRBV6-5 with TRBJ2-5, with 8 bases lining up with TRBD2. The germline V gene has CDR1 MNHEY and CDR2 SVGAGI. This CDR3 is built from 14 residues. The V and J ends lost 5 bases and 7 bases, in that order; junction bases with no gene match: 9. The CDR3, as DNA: TGTGCCAGCAGTCCCAGCGGGGGCTGGGGGACCCAGTACTTC. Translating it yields CASSPSGGWGTQYF.

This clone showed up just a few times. The CDR3 spells CASSKVGGEKLFF. DNA of the CDR3: TGTGCCAGCAGCAAAGTGGGGGGTGAAAAACTGTTTTTT. The V call is TRBV21-1, the J call TRBJ1-4. TRBV21-1 is a listed pseudogene. The CDR3 spans 13 residues.

The CDR3 region is CASSQELGVTQYF. DNA for the CDR3: TGTGCCAGCAGCCAAGAGTTGGGAGTTACGCAGTATTTT. This chain joins TRBV4-2 and TRBJ2-3, with a possible D match to TRBD2 (5 bases). The CDR3 is made up of 13 amino acids. CDR1 LGHNA and CDR2 YNFKEQ come from the germline V gene. V was cut by 0 bases and J by 8 bases, with 9 bases left in between.

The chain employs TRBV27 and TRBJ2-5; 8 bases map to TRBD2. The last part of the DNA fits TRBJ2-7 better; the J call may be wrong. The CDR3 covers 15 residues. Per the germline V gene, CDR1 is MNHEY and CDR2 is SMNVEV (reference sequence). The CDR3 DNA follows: TGTGCCAGCAGTTCGCAGCGGGGGAGCTCCTACGAGCAGTACTTC. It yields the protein CASSSQRGSSYEQYF.

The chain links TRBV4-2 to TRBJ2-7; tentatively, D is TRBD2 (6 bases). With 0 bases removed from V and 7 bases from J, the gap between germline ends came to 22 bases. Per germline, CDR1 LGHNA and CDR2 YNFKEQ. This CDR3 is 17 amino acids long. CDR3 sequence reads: CASSQDSLRGVGSEQYF. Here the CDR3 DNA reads TGTGCCAGCAGCCAAGATTCCTTGAGGGGAGTCGGGAGTGAGCAGTACTTC.

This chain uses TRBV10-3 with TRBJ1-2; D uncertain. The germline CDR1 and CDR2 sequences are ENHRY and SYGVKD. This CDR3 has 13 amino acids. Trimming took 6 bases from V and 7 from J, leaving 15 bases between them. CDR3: CAIRGLLSGGYTF. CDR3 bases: TGTGCCATCAGGGGCCTACTAAGCGGTGGCTACACCTTC.

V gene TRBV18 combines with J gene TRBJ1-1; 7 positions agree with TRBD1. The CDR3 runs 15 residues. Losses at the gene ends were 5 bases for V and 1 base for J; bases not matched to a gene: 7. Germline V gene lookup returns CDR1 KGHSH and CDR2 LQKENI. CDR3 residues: CASSSSTGANTEAFF. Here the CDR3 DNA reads TGTGCCAGCTCATCCAGTACAGGGGCGAACACTGAAGCTTTCTTT.

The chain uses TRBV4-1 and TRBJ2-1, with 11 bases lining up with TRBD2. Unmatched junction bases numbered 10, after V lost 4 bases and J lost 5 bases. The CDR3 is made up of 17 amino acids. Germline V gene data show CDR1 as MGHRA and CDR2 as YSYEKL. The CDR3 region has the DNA TGCGCCAGCAGCCTCGAAAAGGCGGGACTAGCGGACAATGAGCAGTTCTTC. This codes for CASSLEKAGLADNEQFF.

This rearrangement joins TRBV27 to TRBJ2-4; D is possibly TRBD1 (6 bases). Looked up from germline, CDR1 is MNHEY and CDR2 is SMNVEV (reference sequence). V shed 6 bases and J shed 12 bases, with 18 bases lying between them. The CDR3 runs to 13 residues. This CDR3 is CASSSKQGYSQYF. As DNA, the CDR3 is TGTGCCAGCAGCTCAAAACAGGGATACAGTCAGTACTTC.